This T cell receptor (beta chain) was recovered during a study of beta chain features in type 1 diabetes. Overall study results and limits: TCRB CDR3s were moderately but significantly shorter in Type 1 diabetes patients in all four CD4+ subsets.

The CDR3 covers 15 residues. The germline V gene has CDR1 MNHEY and CDR2 SMNVEV (reference sequence). Trimming pared 5 bases from V and 0 bases from J, leaving 11 bases between. Sorted CD4+ subsets: naive, central memory, regulatory, stem cell-like memory (CD45RO/CCR7/CD25/CD127/CD95/CD27 panel). Since all of the isolated RNA was reverse transcribed, expressed TCRB transcripts were what got sequenced. Measured with immunoSEQ multiplex PCR; TCRdb has only the in-frame clones, and not every one. The sample has 330,000 or so clones, 20% seen once. This clone was seen only a few times. Its cognate antigen is unknown.

The source is a woman aged 18-29 years in good health. This chain joins TRBV27 and TRBJ2-1; the D gene is possibly TRBD1 (6 bases). Source material: naive CD4+ T cells from blood. CDR3 protein: CASSLWDTSYNEQFF. CDR3 in DNA: TGTGCCAGCAGTCTCTGGGACACCTCCTACAATGAGCAGTTCTTC.